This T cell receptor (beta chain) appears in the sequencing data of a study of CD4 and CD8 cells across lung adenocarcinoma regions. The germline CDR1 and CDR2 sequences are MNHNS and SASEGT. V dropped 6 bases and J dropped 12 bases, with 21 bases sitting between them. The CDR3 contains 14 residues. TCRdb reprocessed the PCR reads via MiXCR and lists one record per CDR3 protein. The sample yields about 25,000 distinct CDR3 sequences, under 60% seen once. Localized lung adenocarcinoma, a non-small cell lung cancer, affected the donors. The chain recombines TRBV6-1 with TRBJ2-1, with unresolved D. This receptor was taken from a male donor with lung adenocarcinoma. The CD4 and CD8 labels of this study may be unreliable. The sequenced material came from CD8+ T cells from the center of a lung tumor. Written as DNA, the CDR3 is TGTGCCAGCAGCCTGATGGCCGGCACAGATACGCAGTTCTTC. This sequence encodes CASSLMAGTDTQFF.